The clone carrying this T cell receptor beta chain was found once. Methods used by the authors: Scientists estimated how many nucleated cells there were by amplifying reference gene primers. Profiled with immunoSEQ multiplex PCR; TCRdb holds only in-frame clones, not every one. Clone size and V and J calls were adopted from that table, with D and trimming inferred from the DNA. The sample lists about 270,000 clones; around nine tenths were seen once. Recruits, aged roughly 18 to 95 years, lived in about two dozen US areas. Recovered status in Cohort 3 required two negative PCRs, clearance, or symptom resolution. These data are taken from a study of blood T cell repertoires in COVID-19. The wider study: The United States, Italy and Spain provided the acute and convalescent COVID-19 samples.

The CDR3 has 16 residues. Germline V gives CDR1 SGHRS, CDR2 YFSETQ. V lost 3 bases to trimming and J lost 0 bases; unmatched junction nucleotides: 2. The clonotype was recovered from a woman aged 18-29 years who had recovered from COVID-19. The genes are TRBV5-1 and TRBJ2-2, with 10 bases matching TRBD1. The material sequenced was PBMCs or T cells enriched from blood (not recorded which). The CDR3: CASSSGQGANTGELFF. The CDR3 nucleotides are TGCGCCAGCAGCTCCGGACAGGGGGCGAACACCGGGGAGCTGTTTTTT.